These T cell receptor beta chains were read from a single sample in a study of T cells in Graves' hyperthyroidism and ophthalmopathy. From the multiplex PCR reads, TCRdb called clonotypes with MiXCR, one entry per CDR3 protein. The sample carries 550,000 to 600,000 distinct CDR3 sequences, about a sixth recorded once. Sequenced: blood. Source of these receptors: a young woman with Graves' hyperthyroidism. Each CDR3 is given with its conserved first and last residue. The order of the fields is clone size, J gene, V gene, D gene, CDR3 DNA, CDR3 protein. D genes are given only for firm matches. Size tells how often a clone was seen (once, few, many) or the class of an expanded clone, and some rows leave it out.

NA	TRBJ1-4	TRBV18	NA	TGTGCCAGCTCACCGCCAAATCCCCGGGTGGATGAAAAACTGTTTTTT	CASSPPNPRVDEKLFF
few	TRBJ1-1	TRBV7-9	NA	TGTGCCAGCAGCTCTGATGGTTTCACTGAAGCTTTCTTT	CASSSDGFTEAFF
many	TRBJ2-7	TRBV14	NA	TGTGCCAGCAGCCAAGCGCCGGGTCGGGGCGAGCAGTACTTC	CASSQAPGRGEQYF
few	TRBJ1-1	TRBV12-3/TRBV12-4	NA	TGTGCCAGCTTAGCCACAGTGAACACTGAAGCTTTCTTT	CASLATVNTEAFF
few	TRBJ1-2	TRBV20-1	NA	TGCAGTGCTAGAGAAGCAGGGTCAAGAGGCTACACCTTC	CSAREAGSRGYTF
many	TRBJ1-4	TRBV3-1	NA	TGTGCCAGCAGCCATACGAGAACGGTGGGTGAAAAACTGTTTTTT	CASSHTRTVGEKLFF
few	TRBJ2-7	TRBV30	TRBD2	TGTGCCTGGAAGTCTAGCGGGAGTGGTCCTCGGCAGTACTTC	CAWKSSGSGPRQYF
many	TRBJ2-3	TRBV28	TRBD2	TGTGCCAGCAGTTTACCCCCCTGGACTAGAATCACAGATACGCAGTATTTT	CASSLPPWTRITDTQYF
many	TRBJ2-1	TRBV9	NA	TGTGCCAGCAGCGGACGCCGGGACGGGGCCTACAATGAGCAGTTCTTC	CASSGRRDGAYNEQFF
many	TRBJ2-7	TRBV30	NA	TGTGCCTGGAGCTTAAGTGCAGGCAGAGCCTACGAGCAGTACTTC	CAWSLSAGRAYEQYF
few	TRBJ1-1	TRBV12-3/TRBV12-4	NA	TGTGCCAGCAGTTCCCTCGGGGGAAACACTGAAGCTTTCTTT	CASSSLGGNTEAFF
NA	TRBJ2-1	TRBV27	NA	TGTGCCAGCAGTTTAGTAACAGACGTCAATGAGCAGTTCTTC	CASSLVTDVNEQFF
NA	TRBJ1-1	TRBV5-6	NA	TGTGCCAGCAGCTTGGTGCCGGGGCGGAGCACTGAAGCTTTCTTT	CASSLVPGRSTEAFF
few	TRBJ2-3	TRBV2	NA	TGTGCCAGCAGTCCTAAGGCCGATACGCAGTATTTT	CASSPKADTQYF
many	TRBJ2-3	TRBV5-5	TRBD2	TGTGCCAGCAGCTTGCCTAGCGGGTGGACAGATACGCAGTATTTT	CASSLPSGWTDTQYF
NA	TRBJ2-7	TRBV27	TRBD1	TGTGCCAGCAGCCCCGGGACAGGGGGCCAATACGAGCAGTACTTC	CASSPGTGGQYEQYF
NA	TRBJ2-3	TRBV5-1	TRBD1	TGCGCCAGCAGCTTGGTTCGGACAGGAGCCACAGATACGCAGTATTTT	CASSLVRTGATDTQYF
few	TRBJ2-1	TRBV9	TRBD2	TGTGCCAGCAGCGTAGCGGCTAGCGGGGGCTGGGACAATGAGCAGTTCTTC	CASSVAASGGWDNEQFF
NA	TRBJ2-5	TRBV10-3	NA	TGTGCCATCAGGCAGGAGGGAAGGGAGACCCAGTACTTC	CAIRQEGRETQYF
NA	TRBJ1-2	TRBV6-2/TRBV6-3	TRBD1	TGTGCCACCACACGTGCAGACAGGGGAAAAAGTTATGGCTACACCTTC	CATTRADRGKSYGYTF
few	TRBJ1-4	TRBV13	TRBD1	TGTGCCAGCAGTTTACAGGGGGTAGTTGAAAAACTGTTTTTT	CASSLQGVVEKLFF
many	TRBJ1-1	TRBV2	TRBD1	TGTGCCAGCAGCGGGTTTGTTGGGACAGGAGGCACTGAAGCTTTCTTT	CASSGFVGTGGTEAFF
NA	TRBJ2-3	TRBV10-3	TRBD2	TGTGCCATCAGTATCCAGCGGGAGTCCACAGATACGCAGTATTTT	CAISIQRESTDTQYF
few	TRBJ2-1	TRBV4-1	NA	TGCGCCAGCAGCCCGGACTGGCTAAATGAGCAGTTCTTC	CASSPDWLNEQFF
many	TRBJ1-1	TRBV2	NA	TGTGCCAGCAGTGAATTTAATGATGGTATTGGTGAAGCTTTCTTT	CASSEFNDGIGEAFF
NA	TRBJ2-5	TRBV3-1	NA	TGTGCCAGCAGCCAGCTGATTAGGCGCAAAGAGACCCAGTACTTC	CASSQLIRRKETQYF
many	TRBJ2-7	TRBV18	TRBD1	TGTGCCAGCTCTCCCGACAGGGGCCTTACCTACGAGCAGTACTTC	CASSPDRGLTYEQYF
few	TRBJ2-7	TRBV19	TRBD2	TGTGCCAGTAGTATAGGACTAGCGGCCCCCCACGAGCAGTACTTC	CASSIGLAAPHEQYF
many	TRBJ1-3	TRBV20-1	NA	TGCAGTGCTAGATCAGGGTCCTTTGGAAACACCATATATTTT	CSARSGSFGNTIYF
many	TRBJ2-1	TRBV5-1	TRBD2	TGCGCCAGCAGCTTGGAGGACGGCGGGAGCAATGAGCAGTTCTTC	CASSLEDGGSNEQFF
NA	TRBJ2-5	TRBV20-1	TRBD1	TGCAGTGCTGGAGATCGTCCGTCGGGGACAGGGGGAAAAGAGACCCAGTACTTC	CSAGDRPSGTGGKETQYF
many	TRBJ1-5	TRBV12-3/TRBV12-4	NA	TGTGCCAGCAGTTTGATTCCCCCTGGCGGCAATCAGCCCCAGCATTTT	CASSLIPPGGNQPQHF
few	TRBJ1-5	TRBV27	NA	TGTGCCAGCAGTTTTGCAAGTAGCGGCAATCAGCCCCAGCATTTT	CASSFASSGNQPQHF
many	TRBJ2-3	TRBV5-1	TRBD1	TGCGCCAGCAGCACAGGGGCAGATACGCAGTATTTT	CASSTGADTQYF
many	TRBJ2-7	TRBV7-9	TRBD2	TGTGCCAGCAGCTCGCGGTCTGGGACTAGCGACTCCTACGAGCAGTACTTC	CASSSRSGTSDSYEQYF
NA	TRBJ1-1	TRBV7-3	NA	TGTGCCAGCAGTCCCAGGGGAGGACCGAACACTGAAGCTTTCTTT	CASSPRGGPNTEAFF
NA	TRBJ2-5	TRBV7-6	NA	TGTGCCAGCAATAGGGGGTTGGAGACCCAGTACTTC	CASNRGLETQYF
many	TRBJ2-7	TRBV20-1	NA	TGCAGTGCCGCCACTTCCCGACACTCCTACGAGCAGTACTTC	CSAATSRHSYEQYF
few	TRBJ2-7	TRBV30	NA	TGTGCCGGCGGCGACGGGACCTACGAGCAGTACTTC	CAGGDGTYEQYF
NA	TRBJ2-3	TRBV4-1	NA	TGCGCCAGCAGACCTTTTCAATTTAGGACAGATACGCAGTATTTT	CASRPFQFRTDTQYF
NA	TRBJ2-2	TRBV7-9	NA	TGTGCCACCTCCGTCCCTAGCCTAGTCACCGGGGAGCTGTTTTTT	CATSVPSLVTGELFF
NA	TRBJ2-2	TRBV3-1	TRBD2	TGTGCCAGCAGCCAAGTGGGCGGGAGGGCCCACACCGGGGAGCTGTTTTTT	CASSQVGGRAHTGELFF
NA	TRBJ2-6	TRBV28	TRBD1	TGTGCCAGCAGCCAAAAAACAGGGGGCTCTGGGGCCAACGTCCTGACTTTC	CASSQKTGGSGANVLTF
NA	TRBJ2-1	TRBV30	NA	TGTGCCTGGAGTGTAAGTAGCCCCTACAATGAGCAGTTCTTC	CAWSVSSPYNEQFF
many	TRBJ2-7	TRBV5-1	NA	TGCGCCAGCAGCTTGGACGTCGGGAGCACCTACGAGCAGTACTTC	CASSLDVGSTYEQYF
NA	TRBJ2-3	TRBV12-3/TRBV12-4	TRBD2	TGTGCCACCGGGGAGGGCCGGGGATTCGCAGATACGCAGTATTTT	CATGEGRGFADTQYF
NA	TRBJ2-3	TRBV25-1	TRBD2	TGTGCCAGCAGTTTAAGCGGGACTTACACAGATACGCAGTATTTT	CASSLSGTYTDTQYF
many	TRBJ2-7	TRBV20-1	NA	TGCAGTGCTAGAGTGGCAGGGTACGCGAACGAGCAGTACTTC	CSARVAGYANEQYF
NA	TRBJ2-3	TRBV7-6	TRBD1	TGTGCCAGCAGCCGACAGGGTACGACCATAGATACGCAGTATTTT	CASSRQGTTIDTQYF
NA	TRBJ2-3	TRBV6-4	TRBD2	TGTGCCAGCAGTGACTCGACTAGCGGGGGGGCGATAGATACGCAGTATTTT	CASSDSTSGGAIDTQYF
many	TRBJ1-4	TRBV2	TRBD1	TGTGCCAGCAGCGGGACAGACAATAATGAAAAACTGTTTTTT	CASSGTDNNEKLFF
few	TRBJ1-3	TRBV3-1	NA	TGTGCCAGCAGCCAAGGTCATGGGGCAAGTGGAAACACCATATATTTT	CASSQGHGASGNTIYF
NA	TRBJ2-2	TRBV6-1	NA	TGTGCCAGCAGTTACATAGCGAACACCGGGGAGCTGTTTTTT	CASSYIANTGELFF